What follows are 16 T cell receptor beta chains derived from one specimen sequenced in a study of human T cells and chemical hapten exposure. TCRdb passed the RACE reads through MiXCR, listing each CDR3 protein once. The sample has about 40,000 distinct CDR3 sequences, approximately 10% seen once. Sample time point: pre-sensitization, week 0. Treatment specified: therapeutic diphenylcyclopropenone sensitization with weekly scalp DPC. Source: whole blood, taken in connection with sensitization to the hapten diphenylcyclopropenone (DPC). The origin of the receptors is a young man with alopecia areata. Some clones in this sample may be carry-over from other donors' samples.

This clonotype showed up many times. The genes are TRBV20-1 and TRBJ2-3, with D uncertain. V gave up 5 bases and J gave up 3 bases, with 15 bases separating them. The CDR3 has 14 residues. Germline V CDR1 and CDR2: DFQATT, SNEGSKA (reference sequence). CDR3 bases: TGCAGTGCTGCGGATTTGTCCGGGACAGATACGCAGTATTTT. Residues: CSAADLSGTDTQYF.

CDR3 sequence (DNA): TGTGCCAGCACTGCTAGCGGGGGTTTGGGGAACATTCAGTACTTC. Its protein product is CASTASGGLGNIQYF. The J gene is TRBJ2-4, the V gene TRBV6-6, with 10 positions matching TRBD2. CDR3 length: 15 amino acids. Germline lookup yields CDR1 MNHNY and CDR2 SVGAGI (reference sequence). The V and J ends lost 7 bases and 7 bases, in that order; junction bases with no gene match: 10.

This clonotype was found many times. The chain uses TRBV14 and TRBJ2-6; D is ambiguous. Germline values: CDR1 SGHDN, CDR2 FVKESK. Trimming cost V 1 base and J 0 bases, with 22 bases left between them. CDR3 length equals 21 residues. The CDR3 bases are TGTGCCAGCAGCCAAGTTGCTTGGCTTGCCGGGCCAATCTCTGGGGCCAACGTCCTGACTTTC. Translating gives CASSQVAWLAGPISGANVLTF.

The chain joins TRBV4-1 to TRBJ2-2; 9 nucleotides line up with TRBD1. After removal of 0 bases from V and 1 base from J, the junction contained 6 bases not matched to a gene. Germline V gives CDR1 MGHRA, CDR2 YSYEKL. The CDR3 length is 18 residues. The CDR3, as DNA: TGCGCCAGCAGCCAAGATACCCTGGACAGGGGGAACACCGGGGAGCTGTTTTTT. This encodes CASSQDTLDRGNTGELFF.

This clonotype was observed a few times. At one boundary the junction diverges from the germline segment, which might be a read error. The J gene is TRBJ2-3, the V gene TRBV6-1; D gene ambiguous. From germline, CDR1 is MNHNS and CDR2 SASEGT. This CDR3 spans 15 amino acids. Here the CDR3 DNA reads TGTGCTAGCAGCCTGAGCCGTGTGATCACAGATACGCAGTATTTT. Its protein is CASSLSRVITDTQYF.

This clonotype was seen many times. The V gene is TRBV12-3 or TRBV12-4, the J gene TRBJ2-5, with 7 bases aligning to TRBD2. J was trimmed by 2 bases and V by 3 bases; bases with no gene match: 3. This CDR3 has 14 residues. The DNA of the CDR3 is TGTGCCAGCAGTTTCACTAGCGCACAAGAGACCCAGTACTTC. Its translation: CASSFTSAQETQYF.

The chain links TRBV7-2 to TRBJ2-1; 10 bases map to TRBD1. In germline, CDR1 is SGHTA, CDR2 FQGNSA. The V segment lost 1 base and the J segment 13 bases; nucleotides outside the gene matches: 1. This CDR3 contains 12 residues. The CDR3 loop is CASSLGQGAQFF. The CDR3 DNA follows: TGTGCCAGCAGCTTAGGACAGGGGGCTCAGTTCTTC.

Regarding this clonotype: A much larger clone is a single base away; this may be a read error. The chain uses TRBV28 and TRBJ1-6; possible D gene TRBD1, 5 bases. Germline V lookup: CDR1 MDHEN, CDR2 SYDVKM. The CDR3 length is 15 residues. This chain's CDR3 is CASREWTSYNSALHF. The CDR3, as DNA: TGTGCCAGCAGAGAATGGACAAGCTATAATTCAGCCCTCCACTTT.

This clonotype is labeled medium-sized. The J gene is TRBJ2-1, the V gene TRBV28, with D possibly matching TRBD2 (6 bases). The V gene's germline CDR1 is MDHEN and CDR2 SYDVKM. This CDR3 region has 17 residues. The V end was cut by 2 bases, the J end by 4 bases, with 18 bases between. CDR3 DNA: TGTGCCAGCAGTTTACCTTGGGGTAGCGGTAGTTACAATGAGCAGTTCTTC. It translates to CASSLPWGSGSYNEQFF.

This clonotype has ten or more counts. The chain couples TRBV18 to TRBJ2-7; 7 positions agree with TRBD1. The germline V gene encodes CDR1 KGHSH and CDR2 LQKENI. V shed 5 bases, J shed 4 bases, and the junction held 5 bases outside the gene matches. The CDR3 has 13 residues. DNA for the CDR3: TGTGCCAGCTCAGCCGGACAGGCTTACGAGCAGTACGTC. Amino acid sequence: CASSAGQAYEQYV.

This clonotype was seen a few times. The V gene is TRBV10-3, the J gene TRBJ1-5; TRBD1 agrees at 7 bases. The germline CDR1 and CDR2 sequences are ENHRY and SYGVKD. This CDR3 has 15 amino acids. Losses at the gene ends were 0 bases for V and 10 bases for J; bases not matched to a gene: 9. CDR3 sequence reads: CAISESKQGIGPQHF. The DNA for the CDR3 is TGTGCCATCAGTGAGTCAAAACAGGGGATAGGACCCCAGCATTTT.

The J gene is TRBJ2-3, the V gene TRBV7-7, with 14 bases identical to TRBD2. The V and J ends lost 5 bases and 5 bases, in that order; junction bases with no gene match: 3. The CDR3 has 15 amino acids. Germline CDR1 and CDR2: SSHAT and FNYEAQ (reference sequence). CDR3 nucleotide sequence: TGTGCCAGCAGCGCTGGACTAGCGGGGGGAGATACGCAGTATTTT. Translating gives CASSAGLAGGDTQYF.

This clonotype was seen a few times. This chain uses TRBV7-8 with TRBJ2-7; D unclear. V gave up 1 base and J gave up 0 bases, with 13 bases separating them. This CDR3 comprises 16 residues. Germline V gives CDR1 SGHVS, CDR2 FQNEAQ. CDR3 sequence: CASSLGPRSSSYEQYF. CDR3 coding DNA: TGTGCCAGCAGCTTAGGGCCCAGGTCCAGCTCCTACGAGCAGTACTTC.

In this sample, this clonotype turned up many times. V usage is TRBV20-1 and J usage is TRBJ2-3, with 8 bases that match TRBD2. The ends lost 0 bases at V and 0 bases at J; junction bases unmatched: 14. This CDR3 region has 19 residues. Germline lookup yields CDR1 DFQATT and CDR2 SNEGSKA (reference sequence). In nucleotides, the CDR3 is TGCAGTGCTAGAGATCCGACCCGCATGAGCGGGGGTAGCACAGATACGCAGTATTTT. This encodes CSARDPTRMSGGSTDTQYF.

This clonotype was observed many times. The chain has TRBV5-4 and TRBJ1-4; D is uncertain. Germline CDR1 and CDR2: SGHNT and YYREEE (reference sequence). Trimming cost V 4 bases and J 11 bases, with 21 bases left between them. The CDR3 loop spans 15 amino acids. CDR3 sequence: CASSPGPTTAEKLFF. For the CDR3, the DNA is TGTGCCAGCAGCCCTGGGCCAACCACGGCGGAGAAACTGTTTTTT. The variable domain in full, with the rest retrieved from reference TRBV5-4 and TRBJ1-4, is ETGVTQSPTHLIKTRGQQVTLRCSSQSGHNTVSWYQQALGQGPQFIFQYYREEENGRGNFPPRFSGLQFPNYSSELNVNALELDDSALYLCASSPGPTTAEKLFFGSGTQLSVL.

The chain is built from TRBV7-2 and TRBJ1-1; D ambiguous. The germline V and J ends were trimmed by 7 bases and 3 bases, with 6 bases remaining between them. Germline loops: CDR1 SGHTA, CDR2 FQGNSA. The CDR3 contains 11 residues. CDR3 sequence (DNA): TGTGCCAGCACCCTGGACACTGAAGCTTTCTTT. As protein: CASTLDTEAFF. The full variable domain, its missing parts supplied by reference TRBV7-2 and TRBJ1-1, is GAGVSQSPSNKVTEKGKDVELRCDPISGHTALYWYRQSLGQGLEFLIYFQGNSAPDKSGLPSDRFSAERTGGSVSTLTIQRTQQEDSAVYLCASTLDTEAFFGQGTRLTVV.